This T cell receptor (beta chain) originates from a study of cytomegalovirus exposure and HLA in healthy donors. On this clone itself: Its antigen is not identified.

Whole-study findings and limits: In vitro experiments confirmed that a few CMV-associated chains were specific for CMV antigens. An Asian-associated ancestry cluster reportedly showed fewer N-insertions than the roughly 700-donor mean in a later analysis. For most TCR beta V segments, an earlier analysis put the productive rate at about 87% or about 30% of the time.

V lost 4 bases to trimming and J lost 5 bases; unmatched junction nucleotides: 0. This CDR3 is 13 amino acids long. Germline lookup yields CDR1 MNHNS and CDR2 SASEGT. The PCR contained 60 Vbeta and 13 Jbeta primers. Produced via immunoSEQ multiplex PCR; TCRdb's table is partial and in-frame only. The table has more than 55,000 clones, 74% seen once; the top ten hold 11%. This clonotype was sampled from an older woman in good health and CMV-seropositive. The V and J genes are TRBV6-1 and TRBJ1-5; TRBD1 agrees at 9 bases. The sequenced sample was PBMCs. The chain's CDR3 is CASSGDRDQPQHF. The CDR3 coding sequence is TGTGCCAGCAGTGGGGACAGGGATCAGCCCCAGCATTTT.